This TCR beta chain appears in the sequencing data of a study of shared clonotypes between healthy human individuals. The length of the CDR3 is 16 residues. J was trimmed by 7 bases and V by 7 bases; bases with no gene match: 18. Germline CDR1 MNHNY, CDR2 SVGAGI (reference sequence). The table came from immunoSEQ multiplex PCR; TCRdb's copy has only in-frame clones and leaves some out. The table has approximately 2,000,000 clones, 85% to 95% seen once; the top ten hold roughly 1.7%. Terminally differentiated effector memory CD45RA+ cells were excluded from the naive CD8 cells, which were CD45RO-negative and positively selected for CCR7.

The sequence derives from a man younger than 35 in good health. Some clones in this sample may be carry-over from other donors' samples. Sequenced sample: naive CD8+ T cells from PBMCs. The chain has TRBV6-6 and TRBJ2-7; TRBD1 agrees at 8 bases. CDR3 amino acids: CASTMFATGAVWEQYF. CDR3 nucleotide sequence: TGTGCCAGCACCATGTTTGCGACAGGGGCAGTGTGGGAGCAGTACTTC.